The 10 T cell receptor beta chains reported below all come from one sample, sequenced in a study of blood T cells in healthy people across ages. The second PCR ran roughly 6 to 11 cycles with a sample-barcoded 5' primer and J-beta primers. TCRdb passed the 5' RACE reads through MiXCR, listing each CDR3 protein once. The sample has 790,000 or so distinct CDR3 sequences, 45% to 70% seen once; the top ten hold roughly 24%. The sample taken for sequencing was blood. The receptor source for this set is a man aged 40-49 years in good health.

The chain combines TRBV20-1 with TRBJ2-6; D not resolved. V lost 6 bases, J lost 1 base, and 13 bases lay in between. This CDR3 is built from 15 residues. CDR1 and CDR2 from the germline V gene are DFQATT and SNEGSKA (reference sequence). The CDR3 DNA reads TGCAGTGCCGCCGAAGGTGGATCTGGGGCCAACGTCCTGACTTTC. The encoded protein is CSAAEGGSGANVLTF.

This chain connects TRBV7-2 to TRBJ1-2; 7 bases are shared with TRBD1. Germline CDR1 is SGHTA and CDR2 is FQGNSA. This CDR3 comprises 14 residues. V gave up 6 bases and J gave up 4 bases; unmatched junction bases: 8. The CDR3 loop is CASRPDRDTYGYTF. In DNA, the CDR3 is TGTGCCAGCAGACCCGACAGGGACACCTATGGCTACACCTTC.

Concerning this clonotype itself: It may be a read error: a sequence one base away is much more abundant. The V and J genes are TRBV29-1 and TRBJ2-3, with TRBD2 identical over 10 bases. V lost 2 bases, J lost 10 bases, and 12 bases stayed unmatched. The CDR3 sequence is 15 residues long. CDR1 SQVTM and CDR2 ANQGSEA come from the germline V gene. This CDR3 is CSVEKGTSERVPQYF. CDR3 nucleotide sequence: TGCAGCGTTGAAAAGGGGACTAGCGAGAGGGTACCGCAGTATTTT.

The V gene is TRBV12-3 or TRBV12-4, the J gene TRBJ2-5; possibly TRBD1 or TRBD2 for D (6 bases each). Trimming stripped 4 bases from V and 13 bases from J, with 13 bases between. This CDR3 has 11 residues. The CDR3 reads CASSSEGGRYF. In nucleotides, the CDR3 is TGTGCCAGCAGTTCCGAGGGGGGTCGGTACTTC.

This clonotype was picked up a small number of times. The V call is TRBV7-9, the J call TRBJ2-1; 12 nucleotides align to TRBD2. The CDR3 extends over 13 amino acids. The trim removed 5 bases at V and 8 bases at J, leaving 1 base unmatched. Germline-derived CDR1 and CDR2 are SEHNR and FQNEAQ (reference sequence). CDR3 nucleotides: TGTGCCAGCAGCCGGACTAGCGGGGATGAGCAGTTCTTC. It codes for CASSRTSGDEQFF.

This clonotype has only one observation. V usage is TRBV27 and J usage is TRBJ2-7, with TRBD2 matching 11 bases. The CDR3 has 18 residues. V shed 7 bases and J 7 bases; nucleotides not matched to a gene: 21. Germline CDR1 MNHEY, CDR2 SMNVEV (reference sequence). The CDR3 nucleotides read TGTGCCAGCATTTATCGCCCCACCGGACTAGCGGGTTTCAATGAGCAGTACTTC. Amino acid sequence: CASIYRPTGLAGFNEQYF.

V is TRBV2 and J is TRBJ2-2, with 9 bases aligning to TRBD2. V shed 10 bases and J 1 base; nucleotides not matched to a gene: 7. The length of the CDR3 is 15 residues. CDR1 is SNHLY and CDR2 is FYNNEI in the germline V gene. CDR3 in DNA: TGTGCCACCGCGGGGGGGAGGGAGAACACCGGGGAGCTGTTTTTT. Its translation is CATAGGRENTGELFF.

The genes are TRBV4-2 and TRBJ2-7; the match to TRBD1 covers 8 bases. V shed 4 bases and J 2 bases; nucleotides not matched to a gene: 4. Germline loops: CDR1 LGHNA, CDR2 YNFKEQ. The CDR3 sequence is 14 residues long. CDR3: CASSPTGAAYEQYF. CDR3 bases: TGTGCCAGCAGCCCGACAGGGGCCGCCTACGAGCAGTACTTC.

The V call is TRBV5-1, the J call TRBJ1-2; 8 positions match TRBD1. The CDR3 sequence is 15 residues long. The trim removed 2 bases at V and 6 bases at J, leaving 9 bases unmatched. The germline V gene has CDR1 SGHRS and CDR2 YFSETQ. The CDR3 reads CASSLTTGAMDGYTF. DNA for the CDR3: TGCGCCAGCAGCTTAACGACAGGGGCTATGGATGGCTACACCTTC.

This clonotype has only a few counts. The rearrangement joins TRBV9 to TRBJ2-3, with D perhaps matching TRBD2 (6 bases). In germline, CDR1 is SGDLS, CDR2 YYNGEE. Trimming took 3 bases from V and 0 from J, leaving 8 bases between them. The CDR3 totals 14 residues. In DNA, the CDR3 is TGTGCCAGCAGCGGCGGGGATAGCACAGATACGCAGTATTTT. It yields the protein CASSGGDSTDTQYF.